These 5 T cell receptor beta chains share one sample of origin, sequenced in a study of T cell responses to AZD1222 COVID-19 vaccine. Clones were sequenced by immunoSEQ multiplex PCR, and TCRdb holds only the in-frame ones, with some missing. The sample includes around 170,000 clones, around 90% of them seen just once. The sequencing used peripheral blood, collected 28 days after the second AZD1222 dose. The receptors derive from an adult who received the AZD1222 COVID-19 vaccine.

The rearrangement links TRBV2 to TRBJ2-1; D perhaps matches TRBD1 (5 bases). There are 12 residues in the CDR3. V was cut by 5 bases and J by 6 bases, with 8 bases left in between. Germline values: CDR1 SNHLY, CDR2 FYNNEI. The CDR3 is CASSRRGNEQFF. Here the CDR3 DNA reads TGTGCCAGCAGTAGAAGGGGCAATGAGCAGTTCTTC.

The genes are TRBV3-1 (or the pseudogene TRBV3-2) and TRBJ1-4, with 8 bases identical to TRBD1. The germline V gene encodes CDR1 LGHDT and CDR2 YNNKEL (reference sequence). The CDR3 is made up of 15 amino acids. Trimming took 2 bases from V and 6 from J; bases not matched to a gene: 5. CDR3 bases: TGTGCCAGCAGCCAAATTAGGACAGGGCATGAAAAACTGTTTTTT. This encodes CASSQIRTGHEKLFF.

V is TRBV9 and J is TRBJ2-7, with D maybe TRBD2 (5 bases). Trimming shortened V by 3 bases and J by 2 bases, and 12 bases separated the two germline ends. This CDR3 is built from 14 residues. Germline V gene sequence: CDR1 SGDLS, CDR2 YYNGEE. This chain's CDR3 is CASSATSGAYEQYF. CDR3 sequence (DNA): TGTGCCAGCAGCGCAACTAGTGGGGCCTACGAGCAGTACTTC. Looking up the rest from reference TRBV9 and TRBJ2-7 gives the full variable domain: DSGVTQTPKHLITATGQRVTLRCSPRSGDLSVYWYQQSLDQGLQFLIQYYNGEERAKGNILERFSAQQFPDLHSELNLSSLELGDSALYFCASSATSGAYEQYFGPGTRLTVT.

The rearrangement links TRBV2 to TRBJ2-1; D remains ambiguous. Per germline, CDR1 SNHLY and CDR2 FYNNEI. The CDR3 length is 15 residues. The V gene lost 0 bases and the J gene lost 9 bases, with 15 bases spanning the gap. CDR3 in DNA: TGTGCCAGCAGTGAAGCACCCTCCCCGGGCGTTGAGCAGTTCTTC. The encoded protein is CASSEAPSPGVEQFF.

V gene TRBV20-1 combines with J gene TRBJ1-1; D gene unclear. There are 11 residues in the CDR3. V dropped 1 base and J dropped 8 bases, with 8 bases sitting between them. Germline V gives CDR1 DFQATT, CDR2 SNEGSKA (reference sequence). CDR3 region: CSARGRGEAFF. The CDR3 region has the DNA TGCAGTGCTAGAGGGCGGGGAGAAGCTTTCTTT.